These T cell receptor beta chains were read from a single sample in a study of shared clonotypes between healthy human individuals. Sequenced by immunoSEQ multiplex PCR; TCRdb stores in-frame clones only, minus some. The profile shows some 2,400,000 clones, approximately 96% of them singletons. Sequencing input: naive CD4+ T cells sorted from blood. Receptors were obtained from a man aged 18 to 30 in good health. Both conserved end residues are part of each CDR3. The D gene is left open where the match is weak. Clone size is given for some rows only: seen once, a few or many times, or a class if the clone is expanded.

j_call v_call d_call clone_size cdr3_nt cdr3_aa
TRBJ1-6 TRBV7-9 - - TGTGCCAGCAGTTCCCGACGGGGGACTCAGAATTCACCCCTCCACTTT CASSSRRGTQNSPLHF
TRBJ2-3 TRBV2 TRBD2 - TGTGCCAGCAGTGGGTCTTACCCTAGCGGGAGTGACACAGATACGCAGTATTTT CASSGSYPSGSDTDTQYF
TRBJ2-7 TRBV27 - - TGTGCCAGCAGCCCGCTGGGGGACTCCCTCTACGAGCAGTACTTC CASSPLGDSLYEQYF
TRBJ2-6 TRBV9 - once TGTGCCAGCAGCGTAGATAACGACGTCCTGACTTTC CASSVDNDVLTF
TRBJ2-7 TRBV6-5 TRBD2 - TGTGCCAGCACGTCCGGGACTAGATCGCCCTACGAGCAGTACTTC CASTSGTRSPYEQYF
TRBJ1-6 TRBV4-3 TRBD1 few TGCGCCAGCAGCCAATCAAGTACAGGGGCAGGATCACCCCTCCACTTT CASSQSSTGAGSPLHF
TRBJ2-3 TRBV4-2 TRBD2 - TGTGCCAGCAGCCCCTGGGTAGCGGGGGGGGATACGCAGTATTTT CASSPWVAGGDTQYF
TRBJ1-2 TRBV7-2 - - TGTGCCAGCAGCTTAGGAGGGTCATTTGGCTACACCTTC CASSLGGSFGYTF
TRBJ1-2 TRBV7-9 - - TGTGCCAGCAGCTCCGACGTGCCCTATGGCTACACCTTC CASSSDVPYGYTF
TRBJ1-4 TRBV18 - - TGTGCCAGCTCGCCGGGGGAGACCGGTCAAAAACTGTTTTTT CASSPGETGQKLFF
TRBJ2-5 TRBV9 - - TGTGCCAGCAGCGAGGACGGAACCCAAGAGACCCAGTACTTC CASSEDGTQETQYF
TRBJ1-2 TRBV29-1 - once TGCAGCGTCGAATCACAAGGGCTTGGGGACTACACCTTC CSVESQGLGDYTF
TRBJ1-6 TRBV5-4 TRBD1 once TGTGCCAGCAGCTTGCATGCGGGACAGGTGAATTCACCCCTCCACTTT CASSLHAGQVNSPLHF
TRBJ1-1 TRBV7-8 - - TGTGCCAGCAGCTTCGATATACCTGAAGCTTTCTTT CASSFDIPEAFF
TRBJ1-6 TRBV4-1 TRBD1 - TGCGCCAGCAGCCTCCCCCCGGGACAGCCTAATTCACCCCTCCACTTT CASSLPPGQPNSPLHF
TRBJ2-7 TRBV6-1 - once TGTGCCAGCACTGCAGGGTACCACGAGCAGTACTTC CASTAGYHEQYF
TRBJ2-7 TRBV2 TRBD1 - TGTGCCAGCGACTTATCCGGGACAGGTCGGTACGAGCAGTACTTC CASDLSGTGRYEQYF
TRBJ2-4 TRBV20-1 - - TGCAGTGCTAGTTGGAATGACATTCAGTACTTC CSASWNDIQYF
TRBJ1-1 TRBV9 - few TGTGCCAGCAGCACAGGTCCCCCGGACACTGAAGCTTTCTTT CASSTGPPDTEAFF
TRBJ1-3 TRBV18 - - TGTGCCAGCTCACCATCCAGTGGAAACACCATATATTTT CASSPSSGNTIYF
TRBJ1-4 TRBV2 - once TGTGCCAGCAGTGCGATTCTTGGTGAAAAACTGTTTTTT CASSAILGEKLFF
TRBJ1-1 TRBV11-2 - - TGTGCCAGCAGCTTAGATATCAGGGGAGGTAGGGCTTTCTTT CASSLDIRGGRAFF
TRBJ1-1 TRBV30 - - TGTGCCTGGAGTCCATCGGACACTGAAGCTTTCTTT CAWSPSDTEAFF
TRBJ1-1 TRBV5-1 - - TGCGCCAGCAGCTTGGCGGACGGCCCGAACACTGAAGCTTTCTTT CASSLADGPNTEAFF
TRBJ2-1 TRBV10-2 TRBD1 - TGCGCCAGCAGTGGGACAGGGAGGAATGAGCAGTTCTTC CASSGTGRNEQFF
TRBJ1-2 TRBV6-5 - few TGTGCCAGCAGTAAGGACAGATCGAACTATGGCTACACCTTC CASSKDRSNYGYTF
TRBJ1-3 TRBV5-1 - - TGCGCCAGCAGCTTGGTGCCCGCCGGAAACACCATATATTTT CASSLVPAGNTIYF
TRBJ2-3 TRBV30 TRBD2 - TGTGCCTGGCGAGCGGGGAGACGCACAGATACGCAGTATTTT CAWRAGRRTDTQYF
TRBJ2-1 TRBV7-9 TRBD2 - TGTGCCAGCAGCACCGCTAGCGGGAGCCTCAATGAGCAGTTCTTC CASSTASGSLNEQFF
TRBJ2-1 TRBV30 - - TGTGCCTGGAAGGGGACAAAGAGCTCCTACAATGAGCAGTTCTTC CAWKGTKSSYNEQFF
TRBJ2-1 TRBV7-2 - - TGTGCCAGCAGCACAACAGGCAGCTCCTACAATGAGCAGTTCTTC CASSTTGSSYNEQFF
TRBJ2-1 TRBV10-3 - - TGTGCCAGCGGGTGGGGGGAGACTATACAGTTCTTC CASGWGETIQFF
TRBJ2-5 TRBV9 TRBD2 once TGTGCCAGCAGCACCGGACTAGCGGGAGGGCAAGAGACCCAGTACTTC CASSTGLAGGQETQYF
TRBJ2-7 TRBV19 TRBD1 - TGTGCCAGTAGTCTGGGACAGGGGGTCGCGCGGGCCCGGGACGAGCAGTACTTC CASSLGQGVARARDEQYF
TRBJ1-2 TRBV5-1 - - TGCGCCAGCAGCACCCAAGGGGGAGCTAACTATGGCTACACCTTC CASSTQGGANYGYTF
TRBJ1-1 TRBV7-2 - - TGTGCCAGCAGCTCCGGACCGGACACTGAAGCTTTCTTT CASSSGPDTEAFF
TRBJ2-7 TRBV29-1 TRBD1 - TGCAGCGTTGTCCTGGGGACAGGGGGCGCCGAGCAGTACTTC CSVVLGTGGAEQYF
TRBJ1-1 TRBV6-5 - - TGTGCCATCCGAACACGGCAAAACACTGAAGCTTTCTTT CAIRTRQNTEAFF
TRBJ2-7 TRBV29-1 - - TGCAGCGTTGGCCCTCGTCTAGCTCCCTACGAGCAGTACTTC CSVGPRLAPYEQYF
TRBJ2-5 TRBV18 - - TGTGCCAGCTCACCACCGGCGCTTGAGACCCAGTACTTC CASSPPALETQYF
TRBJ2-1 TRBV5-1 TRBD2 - TGCGCCAGCAGCACACTAGCGAACAATGAGCAGTTCTTC CASSTLANNEQFF
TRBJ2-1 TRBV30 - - TGTGCCTGGAGTCCTGGGTCCTCATACAATGAGCAGTTCTTC CAWSPGSSYNEQFF
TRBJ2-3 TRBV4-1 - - TGCGCCAGCACCAACCGGGTTGGCACAGATACGCAGTATTTT CASTNRVGTDTQYF
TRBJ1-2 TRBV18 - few TGTGCCAGCTCACCTCCATGGGAGGGGTTGTATGGCTACACCTTC CASSPPWEGLYGYTF
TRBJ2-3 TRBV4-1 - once TGCGCCAGCAGCCCCACAATTACCGCTAAGGAGGATACGCAGTATTTT CASSPTITAKEDTQYF
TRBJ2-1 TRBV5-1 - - TGCGCCAGCAGCTTGGGGAAGGAGGGGGTATCCTACAATGAGCAGTTCTTC CASSLGKEGVSYNEQFF
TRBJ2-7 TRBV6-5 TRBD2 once TGTGCCAGCAGTTATGCGGGGGGGCAAACCTACGAGCAGTACTTC CASSYAGGQTYEQYF
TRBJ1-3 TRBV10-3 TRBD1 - TGTGCCATCAGACAGGGGGACTCTGGAAACACCATATATTTT CAIRQGDSGNTIYF
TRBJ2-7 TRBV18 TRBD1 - TGTGCCAGCTCACCATTTGGGACAGGGCTATCCTACGAGCAGTACTTC CASSPFGTGLSYEQYF
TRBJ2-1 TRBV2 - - TGTGCCAGCAGCTCACAAGTTAGGGAGCAGTTCTTC CASSSQVREQFF
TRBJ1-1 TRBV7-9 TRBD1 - TGTGCCAGCAGCTTAAGACAGGGGAATGAAGCTTTCTTT CASSLRQGNEAFF
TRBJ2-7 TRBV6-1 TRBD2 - TGTGCCAGTCGGACTAGCGGGAGCCACGAGCAGTACTTC CASRTSGSHEQYF
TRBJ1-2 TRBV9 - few TGTGCCAGCAGCGGCTATGGCTACACCTTC CASSGYGYTF
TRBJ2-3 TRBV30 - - TGTGCCTGGAGTCGGGGACCAGATACGCAGTATTTT CAWSRGPDTQYF
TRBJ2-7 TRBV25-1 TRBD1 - TGTGCCAGCAGTGAGACAGGGGCCTACGAGCAGTACTTC CASSETGAYEQYF
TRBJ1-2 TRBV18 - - TGTGCCAGCTCACCACAAGATGGCTACACCTTC CASSPQDGYTF
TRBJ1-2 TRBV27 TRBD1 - TGTGCCAGCAGTTTACAGGGGGTGAGTGGCTACACCTTC CASSLQGVSGYTF
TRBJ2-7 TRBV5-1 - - TGCGCCAGCAGCTTGCGAGGCCTGGATTACGAGCAGTACTTC CASSLRGLDYEQYF
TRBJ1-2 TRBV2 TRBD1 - TGTGCCAGCAGTGAAGGGGGACAGGGGATTTTTGGCTACACCTTC CASSEGGQGIFGYTF
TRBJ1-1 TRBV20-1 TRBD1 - TGCAGTGCCCTGGGACAGGGGGAAGCTTTCTTT CSALGQGEAFF